This entry is about one T cell receptor beta chain. This record comes from a study of blood T cell repertoires in COVID-19. On the study more broadly: Sites in the United States, Italy and Spain provided acute and convalescent COVID-19 samples. Nucleic acid was either cDNA or gDNA, and it came from T cells, B-cell-depleted T cells, or PBMCs.

Per the study methods: Nucleated cell counts were estimated from reference gene primer amplification. Using immunoSEQ multiplex PCR, the repertoire was profiled, and TCRdb retains in-frame clones only, with some absent. Clone size and V and J calls were adopted from that table, with D and trimming inferred from the DNA. The sample yields 93,000 or so clones, roughly 90% seen once. The CDR3 runs 11 residues. V lost 7 bases, J lost 8 bases, and 8 bases lay in between. Per the germline V gene, CDR1 is SEHNR and CDR2 is FQNEAQ (reference sequence). This TCR was sampled from a woman of 80 years or more in a cohort sampled during active COVID-19. J is TRBJ2-2 and V is TRBV7-9, with D uncertain. The material sequenced was peripheral blood. This chain's CDR3 is CASTPPGELFF. The DNA for the CDR3 is TGTGCCAGCACCCCCCCAGGGGAGCTGTTTTTT.